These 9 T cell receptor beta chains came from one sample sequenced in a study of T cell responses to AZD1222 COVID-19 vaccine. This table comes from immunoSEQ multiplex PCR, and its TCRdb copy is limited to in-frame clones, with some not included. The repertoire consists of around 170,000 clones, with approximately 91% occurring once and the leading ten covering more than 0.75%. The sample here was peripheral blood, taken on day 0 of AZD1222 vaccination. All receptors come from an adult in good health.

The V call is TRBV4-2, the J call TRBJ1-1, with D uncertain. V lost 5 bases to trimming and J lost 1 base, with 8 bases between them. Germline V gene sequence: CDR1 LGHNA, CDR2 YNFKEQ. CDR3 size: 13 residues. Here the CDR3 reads CASSVYKNTEAFF. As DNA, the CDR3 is TGTGCCAGCAGCGTCTACAAGAACACTGAAGCTTTCTTT.

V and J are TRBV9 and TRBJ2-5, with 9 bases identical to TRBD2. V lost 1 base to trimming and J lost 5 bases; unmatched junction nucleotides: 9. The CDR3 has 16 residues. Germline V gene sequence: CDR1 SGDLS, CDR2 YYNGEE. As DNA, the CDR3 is TGTGCCAGCAGCGTATTGGGCGGGGGGGCTGTTGAGACCCAGTACTTC. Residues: CASSVLGGGAVETQYF.

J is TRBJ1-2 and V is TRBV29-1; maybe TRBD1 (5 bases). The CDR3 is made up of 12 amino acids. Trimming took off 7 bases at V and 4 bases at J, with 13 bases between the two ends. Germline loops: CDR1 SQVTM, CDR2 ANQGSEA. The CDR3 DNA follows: TGCAGCGACCATCAGGGTGGCTATGGCTACACCTTC. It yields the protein CSDHQGGYGYTF.

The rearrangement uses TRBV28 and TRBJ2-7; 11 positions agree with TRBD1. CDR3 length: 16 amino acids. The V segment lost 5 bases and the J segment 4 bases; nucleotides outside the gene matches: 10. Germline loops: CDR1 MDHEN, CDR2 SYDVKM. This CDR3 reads CASSIGQGASPYEQYF. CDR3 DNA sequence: TGTGCCAGCAGTATAGGACAGGGGGCTTCCCCTTACGAGCAGTACTTC.

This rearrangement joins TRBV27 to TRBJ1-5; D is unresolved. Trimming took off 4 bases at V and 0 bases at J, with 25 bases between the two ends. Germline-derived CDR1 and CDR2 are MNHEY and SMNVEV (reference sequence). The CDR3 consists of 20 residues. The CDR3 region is CASSSRTTGIEYYSNQPQHF. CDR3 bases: TGTGCCAGCAGTTCACGAACTACCGGGATAGAATATTATAGCAATCAGCCCCAGCATTTT.

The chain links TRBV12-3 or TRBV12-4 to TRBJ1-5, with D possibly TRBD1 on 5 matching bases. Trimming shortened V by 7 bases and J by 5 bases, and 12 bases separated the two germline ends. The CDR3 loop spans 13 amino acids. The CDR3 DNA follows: TGTGCCAGCAAAGGGGAGGGGTATCAGCCCCAGCATTTT. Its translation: CASKGEGYQPQHF.

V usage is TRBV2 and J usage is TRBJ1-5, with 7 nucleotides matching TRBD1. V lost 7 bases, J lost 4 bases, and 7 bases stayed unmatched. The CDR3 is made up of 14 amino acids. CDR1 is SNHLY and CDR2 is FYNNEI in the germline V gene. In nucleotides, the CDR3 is TGTGCCAGCACCCGGGACAGCATTAATCAGCCCCAGCATTTT. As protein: CASTRDSINQPQHF.

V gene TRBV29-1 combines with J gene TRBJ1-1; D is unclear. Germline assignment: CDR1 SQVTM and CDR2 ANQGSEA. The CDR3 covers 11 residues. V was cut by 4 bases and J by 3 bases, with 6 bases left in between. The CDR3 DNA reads TGCAGCGTTGTACAATACACTGAAGCTTTCTTT. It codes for CSVVQYTEAFF.

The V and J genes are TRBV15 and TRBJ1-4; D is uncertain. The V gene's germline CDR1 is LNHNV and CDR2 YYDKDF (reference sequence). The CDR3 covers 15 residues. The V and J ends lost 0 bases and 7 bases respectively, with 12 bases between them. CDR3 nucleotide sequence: TGTGCCACCAGCAGAGACGTCGGTGTAGTTGAAAAACTGTTTTTT. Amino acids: CATSRDVGVVEKLFF.